What follows describes a single TCR beta chain. The data originate from a study of OX40 agonist ivuxolimab in advanced cancers. In the study overall: Participants averaged around 60 years of age (range roughly 23 to 90) and were 82.7% male.

Only in-frame clones appear in the TCRdb table, and some are missing; sequencing was by immunoSEQ multiplex PCR. The sample consists of 20,000 to 30,000 clones, approximately 85% of them appearing once. Per germline, CDR1 LGHNA and CDR2 YNFKEQ. V lost 4 bases, J lost 6 bases, and 16 bases lay in between. The CDR3 length is 14 residues. The clonotype comes from an adult with an advanced solid tumor such as melanoma, head and neck, liver or kidney cancer. The chain combines TRBV4-2 with TRBJ2-7; possibly TRBD2 for D (5 bases). The sequencing here drew on CD4+ or CD8+ T cells sorted from blood, taken in a trial of the OX40 agonist ivuxolimab. DNA for the CDR3: TGTGCCAGCAGCCCGGAAGGCCTAGAGGGCGAGCAGTACTTC. Translation: CASSPEGLEGEQYF.